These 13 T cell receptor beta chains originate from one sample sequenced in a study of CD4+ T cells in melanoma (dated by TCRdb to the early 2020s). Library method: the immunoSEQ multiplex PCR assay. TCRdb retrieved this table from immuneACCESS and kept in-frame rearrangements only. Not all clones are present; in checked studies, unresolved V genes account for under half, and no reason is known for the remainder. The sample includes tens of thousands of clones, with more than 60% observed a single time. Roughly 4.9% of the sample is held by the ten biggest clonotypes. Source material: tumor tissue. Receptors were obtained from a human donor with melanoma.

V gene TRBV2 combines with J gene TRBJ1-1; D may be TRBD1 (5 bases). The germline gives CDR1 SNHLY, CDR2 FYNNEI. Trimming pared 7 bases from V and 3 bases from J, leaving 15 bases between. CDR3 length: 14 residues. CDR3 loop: CASTGTFIDTEAFF. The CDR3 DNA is TGTGCCAGCACTGGGACCTTTATAGACACTGAAGCTTTCTTT.

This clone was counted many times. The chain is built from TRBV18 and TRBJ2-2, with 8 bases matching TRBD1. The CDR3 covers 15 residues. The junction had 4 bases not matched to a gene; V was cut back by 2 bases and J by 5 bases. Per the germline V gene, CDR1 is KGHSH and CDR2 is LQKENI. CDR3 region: CASSPENRGTGELFF. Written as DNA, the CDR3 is TGTGCCAGCTCACCAGAGAACAGGGGGACCGGGGAGCTGTTTTTT.

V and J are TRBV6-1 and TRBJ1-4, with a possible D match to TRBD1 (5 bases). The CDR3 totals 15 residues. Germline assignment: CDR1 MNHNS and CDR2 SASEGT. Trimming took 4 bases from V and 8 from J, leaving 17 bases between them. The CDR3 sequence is CASSGAGVWYEKLFF. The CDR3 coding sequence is TGTGCCAGCAGTGGCGCGGGGGTTTGGTACGAAAAACTGTTTTTT.

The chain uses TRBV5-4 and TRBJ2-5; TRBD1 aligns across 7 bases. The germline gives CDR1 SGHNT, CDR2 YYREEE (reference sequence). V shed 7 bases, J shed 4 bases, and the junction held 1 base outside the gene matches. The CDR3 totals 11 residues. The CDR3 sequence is CASAGGETQYF. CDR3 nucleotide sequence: TGTGCCAGCGCAGGGGGAGAGACCCAGTACTTC.

The CDR3 sequence: CASSYFANGPDYGYTF. The CDR3 DNA follows: TGTGCCAGCAGTTACTTCGCTAACGGACCGGACTATGGCTACACCTTC. The chain has TRBV6-5 and TRBJ1-2; D unresolved. CDR3 size: 16 residues. Per germline, CDR1 MNHEY and CDR2 SVGAGI. V lost 1 base, J lost 3 bases, and 15 bases lay in between.

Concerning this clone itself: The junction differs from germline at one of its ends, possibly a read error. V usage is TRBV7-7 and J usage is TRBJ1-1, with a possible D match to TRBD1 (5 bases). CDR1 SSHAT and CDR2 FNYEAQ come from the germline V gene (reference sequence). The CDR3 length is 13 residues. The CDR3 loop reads CASSLGWGTEAFF. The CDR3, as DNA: TGTGCTAGCAGCTTAGGGTGGGGGACTGAAGCTTTCTTT.

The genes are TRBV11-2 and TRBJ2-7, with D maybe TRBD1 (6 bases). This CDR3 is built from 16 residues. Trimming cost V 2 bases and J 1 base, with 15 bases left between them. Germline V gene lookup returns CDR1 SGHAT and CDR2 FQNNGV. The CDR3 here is CASSLRGGSRSYEQYF. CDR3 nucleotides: TGTGCCAGCAGCTTACGAGGGGGTTCCCGTTCCTACGAGCAGTACTTC.

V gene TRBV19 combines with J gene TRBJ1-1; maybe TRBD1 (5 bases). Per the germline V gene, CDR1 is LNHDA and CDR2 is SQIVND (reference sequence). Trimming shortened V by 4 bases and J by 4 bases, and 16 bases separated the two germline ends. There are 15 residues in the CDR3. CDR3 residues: CASSKRTLGVTEAFF. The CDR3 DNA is TGTGCCAGTAGTAAGAGGACCTTGGGGGTCACTGAAGCTTTCTTT.

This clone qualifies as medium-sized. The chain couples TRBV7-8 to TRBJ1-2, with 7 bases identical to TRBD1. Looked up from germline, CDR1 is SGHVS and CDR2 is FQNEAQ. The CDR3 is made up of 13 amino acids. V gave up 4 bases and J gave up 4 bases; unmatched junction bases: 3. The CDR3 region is CASSYGTVYGYTF. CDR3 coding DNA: TGTGCCAGCAGCTATGGGACAGTCTATGGCTACACCTTC.

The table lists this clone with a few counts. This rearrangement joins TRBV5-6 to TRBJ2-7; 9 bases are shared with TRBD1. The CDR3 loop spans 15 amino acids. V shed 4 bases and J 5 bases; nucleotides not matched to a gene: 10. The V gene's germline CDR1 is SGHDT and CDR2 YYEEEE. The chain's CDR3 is CASSRGGQGVNEQYF. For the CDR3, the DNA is TGTGCCAGCAGCCGTGGGGGACAGGGCGTCAACGAGCAGTACTTC.

The DNA for the CDR3 is TGTGCCAGCAGCGTAGAGTGGGCACCGAACACCGGGGAGCTGTTTTTT. It translates to CASSVEWAPNTGELFF. V usage is TRBV9 and J usage is TRBJ2-2, with no clear D. Germline CDR1 reads SGDLS; CDR2 reads YYNGEE. The CDR3 runs 16 residues. V shed 0 bases and J shed 0 bases, with 9 bases lying between them.

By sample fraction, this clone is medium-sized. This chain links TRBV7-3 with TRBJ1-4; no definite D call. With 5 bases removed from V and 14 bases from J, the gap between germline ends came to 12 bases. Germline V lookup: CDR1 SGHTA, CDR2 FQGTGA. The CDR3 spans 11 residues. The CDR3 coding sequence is TGTGCCAGCAGCCTCGCGGGAAGGCTGTTTTTT. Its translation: CASSLAGRLFF.

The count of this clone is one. Here the CDR3 DNA reads TGTGCCAGCAGCGCGGCTAGCGGCCCTTACAATGAGCAGTTCTTC. Translated: CASSAASGPYNEQFF. The V and J genes are TRBV7-8 and TRBJ2-1; 7 nucleotides agree with TRBD2. This CDR3 region has 15 residues. J gave up 4 bases and V 5 bases, and 8 bases lay outside the gene matches. CDR1 is SGHVS, CDR2 FQNEAQ, per germline.